Shown below are 3 T cell receptor beta chains from a single sample sequenced in a study of blood T cells in healthy people across ages. The authors ran a second PCR of about 7 to 11 cycles using a sample-barcoded 5' primer and a J-beta primer mix. TCRdb itself ran the 5' RACE reads through MiXCR, one entry per CDR3 protein. This table holds fewer than 800,000 distinct CDR3 sequences, 49% found once. Specimen: blood. These receptors originate from an older woman in good health.

The V gene is TRBV6-6, the J gene TRBJ2-5, with D uncertain. The ends were cut back, 4 bases at V and 5 bases at J, with 11 bases in the middle. This CDR3 region has 13 residues. Germline CDR1 is MNHNY and CDR2 is SVGAGI (reference sequence). CDR3 nucleotides: TGTGCCAGCAGTTGTGAGGATTGTGAGACCCAGTACTTC. Translated: CASSCEDCETQYF.

CDR3 DNA: TGTGCCAGCACCTTAGGTAGCGGGAGGGCCAAGGGAGATACGCAGTATTTT. This encodes CASTLGSGRAKGDTQYF. This rearrangement joins TRBV12-3 or TRBV12-4 to TRBJ2-3; 11 bases agree with TRBD2. Unmatched junction bases numbered 14, after V lost 7 bases and J lost 5 bases. The CDR3 runs to 17 residues.

This clonotype was found many times. This rearrangement joins TRBV28 to TRBJ2-1; TRBD2 matches 8 bases. The CDR3 consists of 17 residues. The V gene end was trimmed by 5 bases and the J gene end by 1 base; junction bases not matched to a gene: 10. CDR1 and CDR2 from the germline V gene are MDHEN and SYDVKM. CDR3: CASSRTYGTSSYNEQFF. CDR3 nucleotide sequence: TGTGCCAGCAGTCGAACATACGGGACTAGTTCCTACAATGAGCAGTTCTTC.